The 3 T cell receptor beta chains below come from one sample, sequenced in a study of shared clonotypes between healthy human individuals. This table comes from immunoSEQ multiplex PCR, and its TCRdb copy is limited to in-frame clones, with some not included. The data hold about 2.1 million clones, with roughly 93% observed a single time. CD45RO-negative cells were positively selected for CCR7, leaving out terminally differentiated effector memory CD45RA+ cells. Sequencing used naive CD8+ T cells from PBMCs. Every receptor here comes from a man aged 18 to 30 in good health. Some clones in this sample may be carry-over from other donors' samples.

The chain uses TRBV19 and TRBJ2-5, with 9 bases fitting TRBD1. The V segment lost 2 bases and the J segment 2 bases; nucleotides outside the gene matches: 6. CDR3 size: 16 residues. Germline CDR1 is LNHDA and CDR2 is SQIVND (reference sequence). The DNA for the CDR3 is TGTGCCAGTAGTATAACAGGGGGCCGGATACAAGAGACCCAGTACTTC. Its translation is CASSITGGRIQETQYF.

The chain joins TRBV9 to TRBJ1-1, with 8 bases identical to TRBD1. The CDR3 consists of 17 residues. The trim removed 3 bases at V and 4 bases at J, leaving 14 bases unmatched. Germline CDR1 reads SGDLS; CDR2 reads YYNGEE. The CDR3 loop is CASSAQVGRGPGTEAFF. For the CDR3, the DNA is TGTGCCAGCAGCGCCCAGGTGGGCAGGGGGCCCGGCACTGAAGCTTTCTTT. Complete variable domain (other parts from reference TRBV9 and TRBJ1-1): DSGVTQTPKHLITATGQRVTLRCSPRSGDLSVYWYQQSLDQGLQFLIQYYNGEERAKGNILERFSAQQFPDLHSELNLSSLELGDSALYFCASSAQVGRGPGTEAFFGQGTRLTVV.

V and J are TRBV12-5 and TRBJ1-4, with unresolved D. The CDR3 extends over 14 amino acids. V lost 0 bases and J 8 bases, leaving 10 bases between the germline ends. CDR1 is LGHNT and CDR2 is FRNRAP in the germline V gene. In DNA form, the CDR3 reads TGTGCTAGTGGTTTGGTATCCATAGGGGAAAAACTGTTTTTT. Protein product: CASGLVSIGEKLFF.